The next 32 T cell receptor beta chains were all read from a single sample in a study of type 1 and type 2 diabetes patients. Genomic DNA was the PCR template. Multiplex PCR with 30 forward and 13 reverse primers amplified the TCR beta CDR3. TCRdb reanalysed the multiplex PCR reads using MiXCR and keeps one entry per CDR3 protein. The sample has fewer than 350,000 distinct CDR3 sequences; approximately 50% are singletons. The material sequenced was peripheral blood mononuclear cells (PBMCs). The receptors stem from a man younger than 35 with type 2 diabetes.

A word on this clonotype: Being one base from a much bigger clone, this may be a read error. V and J are TRBV7-9 and TRBJ1-2; 8 bases map to TRBD1. Trimming removed 1 base from V and 6 bases from J; junction bases left unmatched: 7. The germline V gene has CDR1 SEHNR and CDR2 FQNEAQ (reference sequence). This CDR3 region has 15 residues. This CDR3 reads CASSLGTGMRDGYTF. CDR3 DNA sequence: TGTGCCAGCAGCTTAGGGACAGGGATGAGGGATGGCTACACCTTC.

This clonotype was seen repeatedly, ten times or more. The chain has TRBV5-1 and TRBJ1-2, with D hard to call. Germline CDR1 is SGHRS and CDR2 is YFSETQ. The CDR3 extends over 13 amino acids. V lost 0 bases, J lost 4 bases, and 7 bases lay in between. The CDR3 is CASSLANGYGYTF. The CDR3 DNA is TGCGCCAGCAGCTTGGCCAACGGCTATGGCTACACCTTC.

This clonotype was seen a handful of times. V and J are TRBV4-3 and TRBJ1-1; the D gene is possibly TRBD1 (6 bases). From germline, CDR1 is LGHNA and CDR2 YSLEER. The V and J ends lost 1 base and 7 bases respectively, with 13 bases between them. The CDR3 totals 14 residues. Here the CDR3 reads CASSQAEGGGEAFF. The CDR3 DNA is TGCGCCAGCAGCCAAGCTGAGGGGGGGGGTGAAGCTTTCTTT.

This rearrangement joins TRBV12-3 or TRBV12-4 to TRBJ2-7; the match to TRBD2 covers 9 bases. The trim removed 6 bases at V and 4 bases at J, leaving 7 bases unmatched. The CDR3 spans 14 residues. CDR3 bases: TGTGCCAGCAGGGCCGGGACTAGCTCTTACGAGCAGTACTTC. Its translation is CASRAGTSSYEQYF.

This chain links TRBV7-2 with TRBJ2-5; 14 bases agree with TRBD2. V gave up 10 bases and J gave up 6 bases; unmatched junction bases: 10. The CDR3 has 15 residues. Germline loops: CDR1 SGHTA, CDR2 FQGNSA. The CDR3 reads CATGTSGGVVKTQYF. The CDR3, as DNA: TGTGCCACCGGGACTAGCGGGGGAGTTGTGAAGACCCAGTACTTC.

This clonotype was seen more than once but under ten times. V gene TRBV7-3 combines with J gene TRBJ2-7; 10 bases fit TRBD2. CDR3 size: 17 residues. Germline V gives CDR1 SGHTA, CDR2 FQGTGA. The J segment lost 6 bases and the V segment lost 4 bases, leaving 15 bases of the junction unmatched. CDR3 protein: CASSYFTRASGRFEQYF. CDR3 DNA: TGTGCCAGCAGCTACTTCACGCGCGCTAGCGGGAGATTCGAGCAGTACTTC.

In its sample, this clonotype was seen a few times. CDR3: CASTTGGDVSEAFF. The CDR3 DNA reads as TGTGCCAGCACAACAGGGGGCGACGTTTCTGAAGCTTTCTTT. The chain links TRBV7-9 to TRBJ1-1, with 9 bases fitting TRBD1. Germline lookup yields CDR1 SEHNR and CDR2 FQNEAQ (reference sequence). The ends lost 7 bases at V and 6 bases at J; junction bases unmatched: 9. CDR3 size: 14 residues.

This clonotype was seen a few times. The rearrangement joins TRBV6-5 to TRBJ1-1, with D possibly matching TRBD1 (5 bases). Trimming left V 5 bases short and J 5 bases short, with 21 bases between. The CDR3 covers 16 residues. Germline CDR1 reads MNHEY; CDR2 reads SVGAGI. The CDR3 region has the DNA TGTGCCAGCAGTAAGGGGATGGGGCGGAGGTTTACTGAAGCTTTCTTT. Residues: CASSKGMGRRFTEAFF.

This clonotype appeared a few times. The CDR3 DNA sequence: TGTGCCAGCACCCTCCCTGGGGCCAACGTCCTGACTTTC. Translated: CASTLPGANVLTF. The rearrangement joins TRBV7-3 to TRBJ2-6; D is uncertain. The length of the CDR3 is 13 residues. V lost 7 bases, J lost 2 bases, and 6 bases lay in between. Germline CDR1 SGHTA, CDR2 FQGTGA.

J is TRBJ2-1 and V is TRBV7-8; 8 nucleotides agree with TRBD1. The CDR3 runs to 16 residues. The germline CDR1 and CDR2 sequences are SGHVS and FQNEAQ. Losses at the gene ends were 5 bases for V and 5 bases for J; bases not matched to a gene: 11. CDR3 nucleotides: TGTGCCAGCAGCCTGGAACGGGACAGGCCCAACAATGAGCAGTTCTTC. Amino acid sequence: CASSLERDRPNNEQFF. The full variable domain, its missing parts supplied by reference TRBV7-8 and TRBJ2-1, is GAGVSQSPRYKVAKRGQDVALRCDPISGHVSLFWYQQALGQGPEFLTYFQNEAQLDKSGLPSDRFFAERPEGSVSTLKIQRTQQEDSAVYLCASSLERDRPNNEQFFGPGTRLTVL.

The chain couples TRBV20-1 to TRBJ1-1; D is undetermined. V was shortened by 6 bases and J by 1 base, with 18 bases between the two germline ends. The germline gives CDR1 DFQATT, CDR2 SNEGSKA (reference sequence). The CDR3 is 15 amino acids. The CDR3 sequence: CSASAVQVGNTEAFF. The CDR3 DNA reads TGCAGTGCCAGCGCCGTCCAGGTAGGGAACACTGAAGCTTTCTTT.

This clonotype has a handful of counts. The chain carries TRBV19 and TRBJ2-7, with D hard to call. The CDR3 consists of 13 residues. Per germline, CDR1 LNHDA and CDR2 SQIVND (reference sequence). V was pared by 1 base and J by 2 bases, with 6 bases between. The CDR3 is CASSIAATYEQYF. CDR3 coding DNA: TGTGCCAGTAGTATAGCCGCAACCTACGAGCAGTACTTC.

This sequence joins TRBV20-1 and TRBJ1-1; 11 bases fit TRBD1. The CDR3 totals 15 residues. CDR1 is DFQATT and CDR2 is SNEGSKA in the germline V gene (reference sequence). Losses at the gene ends were 5 bases for V and 2 bases for J; bases not matched to a gene: 7. This CDR3 reads CSASRDRGDNTEAFF. For the CDR3, the DNA is TGCAGTGCTTCCAGGGACAGGGGGGATAACACTGAAGCTTTCTTT.

V and J are TRBV18 and TRBJ2-1; D is undetermined. The CDR3 sequence is 11 residues long. The ends were cut back, 2 bases at V and 9 bases at J, with 5 bases in the middle. CDR1 and CDR2 from the germline V gene are KGHSH and LQKENI. CDR3 sequence: CASSPSSEQFF. CDR3 coding DNA: TGTGCCAGCTCACCAAGCAGTGAGCAGTTCTTC.

This clonotype has just one count. DNA of the CDR3: TGTGCCAGCAGCTCCGAAGGCCCTGGGACGCGGTATGGCTACACCTTC. This sequence encodes CASSSEGPGTRYGYTF. The chain has TRBV28 and TRBJ1-2; possible D gene TRBD1, 5 bases. Germline V CDR1 and CDR2: MDHEN, SYDVKM. The CDR3 extends over 16 amino acids. V lost 6 bases and J lost 5, with 22 bases in between.

This clonotype was seen many times. The chain links TRBV2 to TRBJ1-4; TRBD1 is a possible D gene (6 bases). The CDR3 has 17 residues. Germline lookup yields CDR1 SNHLY and CDR2 FYNNEI. The V end was cut by 3 bases, the J end by 8 bases, with 22 bases between. The CDR3 region is CASSDPRGGLDKEKLFF. The DNA for the CDR3 is TGTGCCAGCAGTGACCCCCGTGGGGGGCTGGATAAGGAAAAACTGTTTTTT.

V is TRBV15 and J is TRBJ2-7; 8 bases align to TRBD1. CDR1 and CDR2 (germline): LNHNV, YYDKDF (reference sequence). Trimming took 2 bases from V and 5 from J; bases not matched to a gene: 5. The CDR3 runs 14 residues. The DNA for the CDR3 is TGTGCCACCAGCAGACTCGGACAGGGCGACGAGCAGTACTTC. This sequence encodes CATSRLGQGDEQYF. The entire variable domain, with the rest obtained from reference TRBV15 and TRBJ2-7, is as follows: DAMVIQNPRYQVTQFGKPVTLSCSQTLNHNVMYWYQQKSSQAPKLLFHYYDKDFNNEADTPDNFQSRRPNTSFCFLDIRSPGLGDTAMYLCATSRLGQGDEQYFGPGTRLTVT.

The chain is built from TRBV7-8 and TRBJ1-4; D is perhaps TRBD1 (5 bases). This CDR3 is 14 amino acids long. Germline V lookup: CDR1 SGHVS, CDR2 FQNEAQ. V shed 7 bases and J shed 6 bases, with 15 bases lying between them. The CDR3 sequence is CASNPGPLHEKLFF. CDR3 DNA sequence: TGTGCCAGCAACCCAGGGCCCCTCCATGAAAAACTGTTTTTT.

The V gene is TRBV9, the J gene TRBJ2-1; 9 bases are a match to TRBD1. The CDR3 runs to 15 residues. The junction had 9 bases not matched to a gene; V was cut back by 3 bases and J by 8 bases. Germline assignment: CDR1 SGDLS and CDR2 YYNGEE. CDR3 DNA: TGTGCCAGCAGCGACCGGGACAGGGTGGTCGATGAGCAGTTCTTC. Its protein product is CASSDRDRVVDEQFF.

CDR3 sequence reads: CASSLGTVNTEAFF. The CDR3 DNA sequence: TGTGCCAGCAGTTTAGGGACAGTGAACACTGAAGCTTTCTTT. This chain links TRBV27 with TRBJ1-1; the match to TRBD1 covers 7 bases. Trimming removed 2 bases from V and 0 bases from J; junction bases left unmatched: 0. Germline V gene sequence: CDR1 MNHEY, CDR2 SMNVEV (reference sequence). CDR3 length: 14 amino acids.

Only a few counts were recorded for this clonotype. The gene calls are TRBV15 and TRBJ1-1; a weak D match, TRBD1 (6 bases). This CDR3 spans 12 amino acids. The germline gives CDR1 LNHNV, CDR2 YYDKDF (reference sequence). Deletions cut 10 bases from V and 4 bases from J, with 13 bases between. The CDR3 region is CAIETGGTEAFF. The CDR3 nucleotides read TGTGCCATTGAGACAGGAGGCACTGAAGCTTTCTTT.

This clonotype was detected a few times. This sequence joins TRBV9 and TRBJ2-5; D is possibly TRBD1 or TRBD2 (5 bases each). Germline values: CDR1 SGDLS, CDR2 YYNGEE. V was pared by 0 bases and J by 5 bases, with 11 bases between. The CDR3 length is 14 residues. The CDR3 reads CASSVGGALETQYF. CDR3 sequence (DNA): TGTGCCAGCAGCGTAGGAGGGGCACTGGAGACCCAGTACTTC.

The table lists this clonotype with many counts. The CDR3 sequence is CASSSTAYEQYF. The CDR3, as DNA: TGTGCCAGCAGTTCGACAGCCTACGAGCAGTACTTC. The chain is built from TRBV12-3 or TRBV12-4 and TRBJ2-7, with a possible D match to TRBD1 (5 bases). V was clipped by 4 bases and J by 2 bases, with 6 bases between them. The CDR3 extends over 12 amino acids.

Only a few counts were recorded for this clonotype. The chain couples TRBV28 to TRBJ2-5, with D uncertain. V lost 6 bases and J lost 0, with 2 bases in between. The CDR3 loop spans 11 amino acids. From germline, CDR1 is MDHEN and CDR2 SYDVKM. CDR3 nucleotides: TGTGCCAGCAGGGACCAAGAGACCCAGTACTTC. Encoded protein: CASRDQETQYF.

The table lists this clonotype with a few counts. This chain connects TRBV4-1 to TRBJ1-2; D is unresolved. Germline CDR1 is MGHRA and CDR2 is YSYEKL. CDR3 size: 15 residues. Trimming pared 0 bases from V and 4 bases from J, leaving 12 bases between. CDR3 region: CASSQDRGLSYGYTF. CDR3 nucleotides: TGCGCCAGCAGCCAAGATAGAGGACTGTCCTATGGCTACACCTTC.

This clonotype was observed many times. The rearrangement joins TRBV14 to TRBJ2-1; D uncertain. Trimming removed 1 base at V and 10 bases at J, with 5 bases between. CDR1 SGHDN and CDR2 FVKESK come from the germline V gene. The length of the CDR3 is 11 residues. This CDR3 reads CASSQGFEQFF. In DNA form, the CDR3 reads TGTGCCAGCAGCCAAGGCTTCGAGCAGTTCTTC.

At least ten counts were recorded for this clonotype. This chain connects TRBV2 to TRBJ2-2; 11 bases match TRBD2. V dropped 6 bases and J dropped 0; count of bases not matched to a gene: 3. Germline V gene lookup returns CDR1 SNHLY and CDR2 FYNNEI. The CDR3 has 16 residues. Written as DNA, the CDR3 is TGTGCCAGCAGGCGACTAGCGGGGACGAACACCGGGGAGCTGTTTTTT. It is translated as CASRRLAGTNTGELFF. The whole variable domain, remainder taken from reference TRBV2 and TRBJ2-2, is EPEVTQTPSHQVTQMGQEVILRCVPISNHLYFYWYRQILGQKVEFLVSFYNNEISEKSEIFDDQFSVERPDGSNFTLKIRSTKLEDSAMYFCASRRLAGTNTGELFFGEGSRLTVL.

This clonotype has a single count. This sequence joins TRBV9 and TRBJ2-7, with D perhaps TRBD2 (7 bases). Germline CDR1 reads SGDLS; CDR2 reads YYNGEE. This CDR3 has 15 amino acids. The V gene lost 2 bases and the J gene lost 0 bases, with 12 bases spanning the gap. The CDR3 protein is CASSVQGGGSYEQYF. CDR3 bases: TGTGCCAGCAGCGTCCAGGGAGGGGGCTCCTACGAGCAGTACTTC.

The CDR3 is CAISELSYAEDNEQFF. DNA for the CDR3: TGTGCCATCAGTGAGTTAAGCTACGCTGAAGACAATGAGCAGTTCTTC. The chain links TRBV10-3 to TRBJ2-1; D uncertain. The CDR3 sequence is 16 residues long. The germline CDR1 and CDR2 sequences are ENHRY and SYGVKD. V dropped 1 base and J dropped 5 bases, with 15 bases sitting between them.

This clonotype was recorded a few times. The CDR3 coding sequence is TGTGCCAGCAGTTTAGTAGCAGCCTACGAGCAGTACTTC. It encodes CASSLVAAYEQYF. The rearrangement joins TRBV12-3 or TRBV12-4 to TRBJ2-7, with D unclear. V gave up 1 base and J gave up 2 bases, with 6 bases separating them. This CDR3 has 13 amino acids.

The chain is built from TRBV5-1 and TRBJ1-2; no definite D call. Trimming shortened V by 0 bases and J by 0 bases, and 12 bases separated the two germline ends. This CDR3 has 16 residues. Looked up from germline, CDR1 is SGHRS and CDR2 is YFSETQ. The CDR3: CASSLVERTTNYGYTF. As DNA, the CDR3 is TGCGCCAGCAGCTTGGTGGAGCGGACCACTAACTATGGCTACACCTTC.

This chain connects TRBV6-1 to TRBJ1-4, with D possibly being TRBD1 (5 bases). V lost 5 bases and J lost 5, with 18 bases in between. Germline loops: CDR1 MNHNS, CDR2 SASEGT. CDR3 length equals 16 residues. CDR3 nucleotide sequence: TGTGCCAGCAGTTTGGGGCTTTGGGGACCCAATGAAAAACTGTTTTTT. Translated: CASSLGLWGPNEKLFF.